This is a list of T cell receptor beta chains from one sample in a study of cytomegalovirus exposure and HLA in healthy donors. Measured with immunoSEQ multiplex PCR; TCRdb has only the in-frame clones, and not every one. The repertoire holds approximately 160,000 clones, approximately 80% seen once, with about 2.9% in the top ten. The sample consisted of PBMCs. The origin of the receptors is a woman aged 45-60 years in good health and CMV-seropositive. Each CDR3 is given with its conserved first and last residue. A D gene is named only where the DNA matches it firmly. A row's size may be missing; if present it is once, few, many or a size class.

cdr3_nt: TGTGCCAGTCGGGAGTCGAGGACAGGGGGCTTGAATGAGCAGTTCTTC; cdr3_aa: CASRESRTGGLNEQFF; clone_size: many; v_call: TRBV19; j_call: TRBJ2-1; d_call: TRBD1
cdr3_nt: TGTGCCAGCTCCTTCTTGAGAGGAAAAGGCACAGATACGCAGTATTTT; cdr3_aa: CASSFLRGKGTDTQYF; clone_size: NA; v_call: TRBV5-8; j_call: TRBJ2-3; d_call: NA
cdr3_nt: TGCGCCAGCAGCCAATGGAACAGGGGATATACTGAAGCTTTCTTT; cdr3_aa: CASSQWNRGYTEAFF; clone_size: few; v_call: TRBV4-1; j_call: TRBJ1-1; d_call: TRBD1
cdr3_nt: TGTGCCAGCACCAAAAGGCAGGGGGAAGGCGAAGCTTTCTTT; cdr3_aa: CASTKRQGEGEAFF; clone_size: NA; v_call: TRBV27; j_call: TRBJ1-1; d_call: TRBD1
cdr3_nt: TGTGCCAGCAGTGAGAGGGAGGTCCTTACGGACCAGCCCCAGCATTTT; cdr3_aa: CASSEREVLTDQPQHF; clone_size: once; v_call: TRBV2; j_call: TRBJ1-5; d_call: NA
cdr3_nt: TGTGCCAGCAGCTCTGCTAGCGGCTCCTACGAGCAGTACTTC; cdr3_aa: CASSSASGSYEQYF; clone_size: NA; v_call: TRBV7-2; j_call: TRBJ2-7; d_call: TRBD2
cdr3_nt: TGCGCCAGCAGCCAAGATCGTGCTTTGGGAGGGTTTGGGGGGCTCTACGAGCAGTACTTC; cdr3_aa: CASSQDRALGGFGGLYEQYF; clone_size: once; v_call: TRBV4-3; j_call: TRBJ2-7; d_call: NA
cdr3_nt: TGTGCCAGCAGCCCGACTAGCGGGACCTCAAAGTACTTC; cdr3_aa: CASSPTSGTSKYF; clone_size: NA; v_call: TRBV7-3; j_call: TRBJ2-7; d_call: TRBD2
cdr3_nt: TGTGCCAGCAGAAAGGGCAGGGGCGACTATGGCTACACCTTC; cdr3_aa: CASRKGRGDYGYTF; clone_size: NA; v_call: TRBV10-3; j_call: TRBJ1-2; d_call: NA
cdr3_nt: TGTGCCAGCAGCTTTACAGGGGGCAGAGAGCAGTACTTC; cdr3_aa: CASSFTGGREQYF; clone_size: NA; v_call: TRBV7-9; j_call: TRBJ2-7; d_call: TRBD1
cdr3_nt: TGTGCCAGCAGCTTACCCGGGACAGGCTTGCAGACCTTC; cdr3_aa: CASSLPGTGLQTF; clone_size: once; v_call: TRBV7-3; j_call: TRBJ1-2; d_call: TRBD1
cdr3_nt: TGTGCCAGCAGTGACACGGGGTTAGGGGGCTACACCTTC; cdr3_aa: CASSDTGLGGYTF; clone_size: NA; v_call: TRBV2; j_call: TRBJ1-2; d_call: NA
cdr3_nt: TGTGCCAGCAGCCCGGGACAGGACTTCTTTAACACTGAAGCTTTCTTT; cdr3_aa: CASSPGQDFFNTEAFF; clone_size: NA; v_call: TRBV7-6; j_call: TRBJ1-1; d_call: TRBD1
cdr3_nt: TGTGCCAGCAGTTACTCGACCAGGGTCACTGAAGCTTTCTTT; cdr3_aa: CASSYSTRVTEAFF; clone_size: NA; v_call: TRBV6-5; j_call: TRBJ1-1; d_call: NA
cdr3_nt: TGTGCCAGTAGTGCCGCCAGCGACTCTGGAAACACCATATATTTT; cdr3_aa: CASSAASDSGNTIYF; clone_size: NA; v_call: TRBV19; j_call: TRBJ1-3; d_call: NA
cdr3_nt: TGCGCCAGCAGCTTGGGACAGGGGAACTATGGCTACACCTTC; cdr3_aa: CASSLGQGNYGYTF; clone_size: NA; v_call: TRBV5-1; j_call: TRBJ1-2; d_call: TRBD1
cdr3_nt: TGTTCCAGCAGCTCTGGCCCAGGGCGGGGGGATGAAAAACTGTTTTTT; cdr3_aa: CSSSSGPGRGDEKLFF; clone_size: NA; v_call: TRBV7-9; j_call: TRBJ1-4; d_call: NA
cdr3_nt: TGTGCCAGCAGCTTAGGACTAGCGGGAGCCTTACAGGAGAGGGGGCAGTATTTT; cdr3_aa: CASSLGLAGALQERGQYF; clone_size: NA; v_call: TRBV7-2; j_call: TRBJ2-3; d_call: TRBD2
cdr3_nt: TGTGCCAGCAGTTTCAGGGTTTCCGGGGAGCTGTTTTTT; cdr3_aa: CASSFRVSGELFF; clone_size: NA; v_call: TRBV28; j_call: TRBJ2-2; d_call: NA
cdr3_nt: TGTGCCATCAGCAACAGGGGCCAGGGAGAGACCCAGTACTTC; cdr3_aa: CAISNRGQGETQYF; clone_size: NA; v_call: TRBV10-3; j_call: TRBJ2-5; d_call: TRBD1
cdr3_nt: TGTGCCAGCAGCTTAGTGGGCGGGACGGAGCCAGATACGCAGTATTTT; cdr3_aa: CASSLVGGTEPDTQYF; clone_size: NA; v_call: TRBV7-6; j_call: TRBJ2-3; d_call: NA
cdr3_nt: TGCGCCAGCAGCCACAGGCCTGGTCCACAAACCGGGGAGCTGTTTTTT; cdr3_aa: CASSHRPGPQTGELFF; clone_size: NA; v_call: TRBV4-3; j_call: TRBJ2-2; d_call: NA
cdr3_nt: TGTGCCAGCAGCATCACGCGGGGTGGCGGCACTGAAGCTTTCTTT; cdr3_aa: CASSITRGGGTEAFF; clone_size: NA; v_call: TRBV5-4; j_call: TRBJ1-1; d_call: NA
cdr3_nt: TGCAGCGTTGACTCGACTAGCGAAATCTCCTACAATGAGCAGTTCTTC; cdr3_aa: CSVDSTSEISYNEQFF; clone_size: NA; v_call: TRBV29-1; j_call: TRBJ2-1; d_call: TRBD2
cdr3_nt: TGTGCCAGCAGTGTCCGGGACAGGGGATGGGAGACCCAGTACTTC; cdr3_aa: CASSVRDRGWETQYF; clone_size: NA; v_call: TRBV7-2; j_call: TRBJ2-5; d_call: TRBD1
cdr3_nt: TGTGCCAGCAGCCCCATCAGGGGGCTCCCCTACGAGCAGTACTTC; cdr3_aa: CASSPIRGLPYEQYF; clone_size: NA; v_call: TRBV11-2; j_call: TRBJ2-7; d_call: TRBD1
cdr3_nt: TGTGCCAGCTCGGAGGCTCGACCTCAACAGTTCTTC; cdr3_aa: CASSEARPQQFF; clone_size: NA; v_call: TRBV7-9; j_call: TRBJ2-1; d_call: NA
cdr3_nt: TGTGCCAGCAGTGATAGGAGGGCCGGGGAGCTGTTTTTT; cdr3_aa: CASSDRRAGELFF; clone_size: NA; v_call: TRBV2; j_call: TRBJ2-2; d_call: NA
cdr3_nt: TGTGCCAGCAGCTATCCCGGGACAGACCCATGGGACACTGAAGCTTTCTTT; cdr3_aa: CASSYPGTDPWDTEAFF; clone_size: NA; v_call: TRBV28; j_call: TRBJ1-1; d_call: TRBD1
cdr3_nt: TGTGCCAGCAGCTCGGCGGGGGTAAAGGAGACCCAGTACTTC; cdr3_aa: CASSSAGVKETQYF; clone_size: NA; v_call: TRBV5-6; j_call: TRBJ2-5; d_call: TRBD2
cdr3_nt: TGTGCCAGCAGCGCCAACAGCTACGAGCAGTACTTC; cdr3_aa: CASSANSYEQYF; clone_size: NA; v_call: TRBV9; j_call: TRBJ2-7; d_call: NA
cdr3_nt: TGTGCCAGCAGCTTTAGACTAGCGGGGGACTTCGCGAACACCGGGGAGCTGTTTTTT; cdr3_aa: CASSFRLAGDFANTGELFF; clone_size: NA; v_call: TRBV7-2; j_call: TRBJ2-2; d_call: TRBD2
cdr3_nt: TGTGCCAGCAGCGTAGAGAGCCGCGACGAGCAGTACTTC; cdr3_aa: CASSVESRDEQYF; clone_size: NA; v_call: TRBV9; j_call: TRBJ2-7; d_call: NA
cdr3_nt: TGTGCCAGCACCCGTCCCGGGGCCGGGGAGCTGTTTTTT; cdr3_aa: CASTRPGAGELFF; clone_size: few; v_call: TRBV9; j_call: TRBJ2-2; d_call: NA
cdr3_nt: TGTGCCAGCAGCTTAGAGGCAGGCTATGGCTACACCTTC; cdr3_aa: CASSLEAGYGYTF; clone_size: NA; v_call: TRBV7-6; j_call: TRBJ1-2; d_call: NA
cdr3_nt: TGTGCCAGTAGTTGGGGGGTTAGCAATCAGCCCCAGCATTTT; cdr3_aa: CASSWGVSNQPQHF; clone_size: NA; v_call: TRBV19; j_call: TRBJ1-5; d_call: NA
cdr3_nt: TGTGCCACCAGGAGGGACACTGAAGCTTTCTTT; cdr3_aa: CATRRDTEAFF; clone_size: NA; v_call: TRBV10-3; j_call: TRBJ1-1; d_call: NA
cdr3_nt: TGTGCCAGCAGTCCGCAAACGGTCGGGACTGAAGCTTTCTTT; cdr3_aa: CASSPQTVGTEAFF; clone_size: NA; v_call: TRBV2; j_call: TRBJ1-1; d_call: NA
cdr3_nt: TGCGCCAGCAGCCCATCCGGGAATTCCGAATCCTATGGCTACACCTTC; cdr3_aa: CASSPSGNSESYGYTF; clone_size: NA; v_call: TRBV23-1; j_call: TRBJ1-2; d_call: NA
cdr3_nt: TGCGCCAGCAGCCAAGATTGGGGGCTGCCTCAAGAGACCCAGTACTTC; cdr3_aa: CASSQDWGLPQETQYF; clone_size: NA; v_call: TRBV4-1; j_call: TRBJ2-5; d_call: NA
cdr3_nt: TGCGCCAGCAGCCAAGGGGGGACAGGGGCTAGCTACACCTTC; cdr3_aa: CASSQGGTGASYTF; clone_size: NA; v_call: TRBV4-3; j_call: TRBJ1-2; d_call: TRBD1